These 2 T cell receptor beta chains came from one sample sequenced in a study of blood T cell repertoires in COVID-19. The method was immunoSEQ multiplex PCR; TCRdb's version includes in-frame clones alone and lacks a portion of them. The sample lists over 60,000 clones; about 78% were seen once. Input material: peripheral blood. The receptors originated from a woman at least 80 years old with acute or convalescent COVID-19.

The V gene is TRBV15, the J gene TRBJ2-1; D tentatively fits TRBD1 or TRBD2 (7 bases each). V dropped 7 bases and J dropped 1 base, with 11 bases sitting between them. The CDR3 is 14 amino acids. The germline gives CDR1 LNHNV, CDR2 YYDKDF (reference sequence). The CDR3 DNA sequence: TGTGCCACCAACAGGGGAGGGTCCTACAATGAGCAGTTCTTC. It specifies CATNRGGSYNEQFF.

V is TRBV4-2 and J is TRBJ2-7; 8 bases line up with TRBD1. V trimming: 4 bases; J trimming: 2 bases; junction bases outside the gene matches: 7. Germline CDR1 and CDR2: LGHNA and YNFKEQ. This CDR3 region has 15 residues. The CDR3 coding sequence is TGTGCCAGCAGCCCCTCCGGACAGGGAACCTACGAGCAGTACTTC. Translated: CASSPSGQGTYEQYF.